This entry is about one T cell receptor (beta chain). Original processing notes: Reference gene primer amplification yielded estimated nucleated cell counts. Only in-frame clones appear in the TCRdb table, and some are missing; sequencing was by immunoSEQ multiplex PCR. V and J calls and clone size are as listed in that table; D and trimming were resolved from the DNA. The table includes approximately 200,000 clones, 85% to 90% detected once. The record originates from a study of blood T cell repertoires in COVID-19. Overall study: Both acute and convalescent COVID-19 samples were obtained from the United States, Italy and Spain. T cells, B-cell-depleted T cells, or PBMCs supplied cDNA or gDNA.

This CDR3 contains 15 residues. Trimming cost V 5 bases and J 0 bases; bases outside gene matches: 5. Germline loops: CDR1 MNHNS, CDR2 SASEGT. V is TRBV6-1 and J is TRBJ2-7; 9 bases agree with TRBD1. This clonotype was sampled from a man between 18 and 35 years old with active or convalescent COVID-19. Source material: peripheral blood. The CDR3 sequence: CASSLTGGGSYEQYF. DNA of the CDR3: TGTGCCAGCAGTCTAACAGGGGGCGGCTCCTACGAGCAGTACTTC.